This T cell receptor (beta chain) was captured by sequencing in a study of blood T cells in healthy people across ages. Findings of the study overall: The recorded TCR beta diversity per million T cells decreased in a roughly linear manner with age. The study found TCR beta diversity correlated strongly with naive T cell percentage.

Trimming removed 7 bases at V and 7 bases at J, with 20 bases between. Germline-derived CDR1 and CDR2 are DFQATT and SNEGSKA (reference sequence). This CDR3 spans 14 amino acids. Primers used in a second PCR of roughly 7 to 12 cycles were a sample-barcoded 5' primer and a J-beta primer mix. Each cDNA molecule carried a tag from a template-switch adaptor that contained 12 random nucleotides. There were at least 3 million CDR3-containing paired-end reads obtained from each sample. Each CDR3 protein is one row after TCRdb ran MiXCR on the 5' RACE reads. The sample yields roughly 830,000 distinct CDR3 sequences, 55% to 65% seen once. About this clonotype: Its antigen is still unknown.

The sequenced sample consisted of blood. The receptor was isolated from a man in his thirties or forties in good health. V is TRBV20-1 and J is TRBJ1-5, with D uncertain. The CDR3, as DNA: TGCAGTGACCAGGAAGGGAGCACGAAGCAGCCCCAGCATTTT. As protein: CSDQEGSTKQPQHF.